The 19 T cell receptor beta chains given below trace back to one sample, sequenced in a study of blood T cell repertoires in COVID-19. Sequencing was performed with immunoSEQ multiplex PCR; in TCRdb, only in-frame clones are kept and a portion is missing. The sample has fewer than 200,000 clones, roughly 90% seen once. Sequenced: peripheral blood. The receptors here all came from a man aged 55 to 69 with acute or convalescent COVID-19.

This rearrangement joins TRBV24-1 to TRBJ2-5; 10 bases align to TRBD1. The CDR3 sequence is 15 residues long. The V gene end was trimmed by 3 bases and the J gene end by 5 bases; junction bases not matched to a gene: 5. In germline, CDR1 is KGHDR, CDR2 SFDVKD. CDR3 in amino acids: CATSDPGQGFETQYF. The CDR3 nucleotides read TGTGCCACCAGTGATCCGGGACAGGGGTTTGAGACCCAGTACTTC.

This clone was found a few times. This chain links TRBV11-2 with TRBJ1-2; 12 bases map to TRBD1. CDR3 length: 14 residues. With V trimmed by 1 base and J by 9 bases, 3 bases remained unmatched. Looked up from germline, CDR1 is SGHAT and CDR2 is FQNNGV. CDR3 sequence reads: CASSLAGQGASYTF. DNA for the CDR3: TGTGCCAGCAGCTTAGCGGGACAGGGGGCGAGCTACACCTTC.

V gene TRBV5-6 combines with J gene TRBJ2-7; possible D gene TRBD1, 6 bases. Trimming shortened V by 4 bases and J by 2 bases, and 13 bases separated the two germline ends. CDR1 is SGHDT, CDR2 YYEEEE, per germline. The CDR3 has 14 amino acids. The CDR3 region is CASSQGTFPYEQYF. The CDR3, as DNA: TGTGCCAGCAGCCAGGGGACATTCCCCTACGAGCAGTACTTC.

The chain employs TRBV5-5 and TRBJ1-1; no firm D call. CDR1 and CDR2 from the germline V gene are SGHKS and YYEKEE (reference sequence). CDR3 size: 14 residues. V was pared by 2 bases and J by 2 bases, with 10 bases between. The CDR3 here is CASSFHGSNTEAFF. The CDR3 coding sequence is TGTGCCAGCAGCTTCCACGGTTCAAACACTGAAGCTTTCTTT. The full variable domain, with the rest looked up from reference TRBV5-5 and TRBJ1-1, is DAGVTQSPTHLIKTRGQQVTLRCSPISGHKSVSWYQQVLGQGPQFIFQYYEKEERGRGNFPDRFSARQFPNYSSELNVNALLLGDSALYLCASSFHGSNTEAFFGQGTRLTVV.

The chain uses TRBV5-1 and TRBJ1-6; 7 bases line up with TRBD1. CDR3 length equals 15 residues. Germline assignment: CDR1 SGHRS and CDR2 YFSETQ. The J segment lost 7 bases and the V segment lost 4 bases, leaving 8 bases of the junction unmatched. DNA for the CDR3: TGCGCCAGCAGCCGCGAGGGGGCTTTGAATTCACCCCTCCACTTT. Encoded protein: CASSREGALNSPLHF.

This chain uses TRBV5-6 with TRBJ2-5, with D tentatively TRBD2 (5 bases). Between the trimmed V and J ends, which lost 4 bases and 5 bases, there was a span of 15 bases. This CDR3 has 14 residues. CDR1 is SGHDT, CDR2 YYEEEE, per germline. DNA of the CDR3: TGTGCCAGCAGCGCCCGAGGGTTGGTGGAGACCCAGTACTTC. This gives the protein CASSARGLVETQYF.

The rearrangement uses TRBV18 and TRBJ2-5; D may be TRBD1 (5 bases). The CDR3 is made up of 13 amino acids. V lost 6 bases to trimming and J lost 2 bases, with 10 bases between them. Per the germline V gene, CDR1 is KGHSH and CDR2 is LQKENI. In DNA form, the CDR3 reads TGTGCCAGCTCGTCAGGGTTACAAGAGACCCAGTACTTC. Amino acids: CASSSGLQETQYF.

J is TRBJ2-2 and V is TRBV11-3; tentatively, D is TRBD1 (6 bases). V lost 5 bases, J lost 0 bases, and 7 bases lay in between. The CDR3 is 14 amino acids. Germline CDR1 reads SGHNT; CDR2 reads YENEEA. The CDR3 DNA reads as TGTGCCAGCAGCAGGGGGACGAACACCGGGGAGCTGTTTTTT. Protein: CASSRGTNTGELFF.

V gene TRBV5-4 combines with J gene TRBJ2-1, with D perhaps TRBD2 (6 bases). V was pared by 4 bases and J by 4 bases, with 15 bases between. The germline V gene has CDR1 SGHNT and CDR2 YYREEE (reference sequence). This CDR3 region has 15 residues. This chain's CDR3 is CASSTGTGAYNEQFF. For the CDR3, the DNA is TGTGCCAGCAGCACCGGGACTGGGGCGTACAATGAGCAGTTCTTC.

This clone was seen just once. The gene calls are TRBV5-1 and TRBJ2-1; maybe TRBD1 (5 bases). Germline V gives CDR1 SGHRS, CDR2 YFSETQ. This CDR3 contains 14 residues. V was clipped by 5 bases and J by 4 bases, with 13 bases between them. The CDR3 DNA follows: TGCGCCAGCAGTCCCAGGGTAGAATACAATGAGCAGTTCTTC. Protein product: CASSPRVEYNEQFF.

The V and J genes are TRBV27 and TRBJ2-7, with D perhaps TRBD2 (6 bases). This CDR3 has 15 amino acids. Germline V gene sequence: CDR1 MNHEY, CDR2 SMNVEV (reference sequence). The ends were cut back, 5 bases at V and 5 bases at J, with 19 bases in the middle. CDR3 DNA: TGTGCCAGCAGTCCCCGCGGTGGGCAGCGGGACGAGCAGTACTTC. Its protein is CASSPRGGQRDEQYF.

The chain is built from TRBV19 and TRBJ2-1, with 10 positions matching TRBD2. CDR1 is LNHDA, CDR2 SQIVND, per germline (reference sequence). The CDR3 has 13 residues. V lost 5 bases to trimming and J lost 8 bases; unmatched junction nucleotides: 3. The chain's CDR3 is CASSFGLADEQFF. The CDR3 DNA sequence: TGTGCCAGTAGTTTCGGACTAGCGGATGAGCAGTTCTTC.

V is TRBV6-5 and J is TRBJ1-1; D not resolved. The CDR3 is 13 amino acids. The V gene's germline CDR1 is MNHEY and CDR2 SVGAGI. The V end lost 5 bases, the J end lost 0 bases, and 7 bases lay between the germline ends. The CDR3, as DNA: TGTGCCAGCAGTACGAACATGAACACTGAAGCTTTCTTT. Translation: CASSTNMNTEAFF.

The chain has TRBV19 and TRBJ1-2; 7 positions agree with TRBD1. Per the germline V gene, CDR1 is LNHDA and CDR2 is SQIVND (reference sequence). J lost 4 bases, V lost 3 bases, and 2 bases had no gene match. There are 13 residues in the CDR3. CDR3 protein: CASSIGTAYGYTF. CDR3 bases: TGTGCCAGTAGTATCGGGACAGCCTATGGCTACACCTTC.

CDR3 sequence (DNA): TGTGCCAGTAGTATAAGACTTTTTAGCAATCAGCCCCAGCATTTT. This translates into CASSIRLFSNQPQHF. V is TRBV19 and J is TRBJ1-5; no clear D. Germline assignment: CDR1 LNHDA and CDR2 SQIVND (reference sequence). This CDR3 is built from 15 residues. V dropped 2 bases and J dropped 0 bases, with 8 bases sitting between them.

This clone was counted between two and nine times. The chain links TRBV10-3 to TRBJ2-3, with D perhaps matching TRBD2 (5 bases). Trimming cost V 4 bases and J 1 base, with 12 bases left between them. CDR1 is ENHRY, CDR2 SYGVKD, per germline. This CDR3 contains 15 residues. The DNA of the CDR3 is TGTGCCATCAGTGGGGATTTACTAGGCACAGATACGCAGTATTTT. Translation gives CAISGDLLGTDTQYF.

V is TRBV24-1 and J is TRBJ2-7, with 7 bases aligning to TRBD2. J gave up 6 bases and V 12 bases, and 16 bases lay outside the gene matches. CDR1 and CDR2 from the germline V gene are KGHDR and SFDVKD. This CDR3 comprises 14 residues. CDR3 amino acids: CAQSSPGGRTEQYV. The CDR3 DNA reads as TGTGCCCAAAGCTCACCGGGCGGGAGAACCGAGCAGTACGTC.

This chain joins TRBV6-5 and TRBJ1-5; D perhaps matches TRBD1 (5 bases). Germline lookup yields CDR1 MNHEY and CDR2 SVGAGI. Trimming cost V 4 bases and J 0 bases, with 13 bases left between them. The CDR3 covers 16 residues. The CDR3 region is CASSSSGGSSNQPQHF. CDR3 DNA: TGTGCCAGCAGTTCCTCGGGGGGGAGTAGCAATCAGCCCCAGCATTTT.

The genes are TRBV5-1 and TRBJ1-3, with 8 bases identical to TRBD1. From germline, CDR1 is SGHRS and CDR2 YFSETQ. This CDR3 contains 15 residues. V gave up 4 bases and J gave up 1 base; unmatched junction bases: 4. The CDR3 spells CASSLRTGSGNTIYF. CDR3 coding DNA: TGCGCCAGCAGCCTCCGGACAGGGTCTGGAAACACCATATATTTT.